This passage covers 12 T cell receptor beta chains from one sample sequenced in a study of identical twins. In TCRdb, the 5' RACE reads were re-called with MiXCR into one record per CDR3 protein. The sample consists of 350,000 to 400,000 distinct CDR3 sequences, approximately 8.7% of them appearing once. Sequenced sample: naive T cells sorted from blood. These TCRs come from a woman in her 50s in good health.

V and J are TRBV29-1 and TRBJ2-1; TRBD2 matches 8 bases. V gave up 7 bases and J gave up 8 bases; unmatched junction bases: 13. The CDR3 is 14 residues long. The germline V gene encodes CDR1 SQVTM and CDR2 ANQGSEA. CDR3 nucleotides: TGCAGCGGTCAATTAGCGGGATTCGTCGATGAGCAGTTCTTC. Its protein is CSGQLAGFVDEQFF.

V usage is TRBV20-1 and J usage is TRBJ2-3; 8 bases agree with TRBD2. V trimming: 1 base; J trimming: 3 bases; junction bases outside the gene matches: 6. This CDR3 is built from 15 residues. Germline V gene sequence: CDR1 DFQATT, CDR2 SNEGSKA (reference sequence). The CDR3 loop reads CSARAGSGRTDTQYF. Written as DNA, the CDR3 is TGCAGTGCTAGAGCTGGGAGCGGGAGAACAGATACGCAGTATTTT.

This clonotype occurred a few times. The rearrangement joins TRBV11-3 to TRBJ2-1, with 10 bases lining up with TRBD2. The V segment lost 1 base and the J segment 6 bases; nucleotides outside the gene matches: 12. The germline V gene has CDR1 SGHNT and CDR2 YENEEA. CDR3 size: 18 residues. The CDR3 nucleotides are TGTGCCAGCAGCTTAGTCCCACCTAGCGGGAGTTGGGGCAATGAGCAGTTCTTC. Protein sequence: CASSLVPPSGSWGNEQFF.

The CDR3 reads CSASARAEATTDTQYF. The CDR3 nucleotides are TGCAGTGCTAGTGCCCGTGCCGAAGCGACCACAGATACGCAGTATTTT. The V and J genes are TRBV20-1 and TRBJ2-3; no clear D. The CDR3 spans 16 residues. V gave up 3 bases and J gave up 2 bases, with 18 bases separating them. The V gene's germline CDR1 is DFQATT and CDR2 SNEGSKA (reference sequence).

This clonotype appeared a few times. This rearrangement joins TRBV5-1 to TRBJ1-2; 7 bases match TRBD1. The CDR3 loop spans 14 amino acids. Per the germline V gene, CDR1 is SGHRS and CDR2 is YFSETQ. With 2 bases clipped from V and 7 bases from J, the junction kept 8 bases outside the gene matches. The CDR3 spells CASSFDRVPGGYTF. Here the CDR3 DNA reads TGCGCCAGCAGCTTCGACAGGGTACCGGGTGGCTACACCTTC.

There are a few counts of this clonotype. The genes are TRBV29-1 and TRBJ2-3; D perhaps matches TRBD2 (7 bases). CDR1 is SQVTM, CDR2 ANQGSEA, per germline. The CDR3 is 14 amino acids. V was shortened by 3 bases and J by 6 bases, with 16 bases between the two germline ends. The CDR3 DNA sequence: TGCAGCGTTGACCCAGCGGGACAAGGGGATACGCAGTATTTT. Amino acid sequence: CSVDPAGQGDTQYF.

This clonotype was observed a few times. The V and J genes are TRBV20-1 and TRBJ1-2, with 8 bases lining up with TRBD1. The V and J ends lost 0 bases and 4 bases, in that order; junction bases with no gene match: 16. Germline loops: CDR1 DFQATT, CDR2 SNEGSKA (reference sequence). The CDR3 spans 18 residues. The CDR3 coding sequence is TGCAGTGCTAGAGATATAAGCCGGGCCGGACAGGGTGTCTATGGCTACACCTTC. It codes for CSARDISRAGQGVYGYTF.

This clonotype showed up many times. The chain is built from TRBV29-1 and TRBJ2-1; D could derive from TRBD1 or TRBD2 (6 bases each). The CDR3 extends over 13 amino acids. V was pared by 7 bases and J by 4 bases, with 14 bases between. The germline V gene has CDR1 SQVTM and CDR2 ANQGSEA. The CDR3 loop is CSGDEGGYNEQFF. As DNA, the CDR3 is TGCAGCGGAGATGAGGGGGGTTACAATGAGCAGTTCTTC.

Ten or more counts support this clonotype. In DNA form, the CDR3 reads TGTGCCATCAGTGCGGGACAGAGCAATCAGCCCCAGCATTTT. Its protein product is CAISAGQSNQPQHF. This rearrangement joins TRBV10-3 to TRBJ1-5, with 7 bases matching TRBD1. The CDR3 covers 14 residues. V dropped 4 bases and J dropped 1; count of bases not matched to a gene: 1. Germline-derived CDR1 and CDR2 are ENHRY and SYGVKD.

The chain couples TRBV4-1 to TRBJ2-1; 9 bases match TRBD2. J lost 7 bases, V lost 4 bases, and 14 bases had no gene match. From germline, CDR1 is MGHRA and CDR2 YSYEKL. CDR3 length: 17 residues. The CDR3 DNA follows: TGCGCCAGCAGCCTAGAGGATTGGACTAGCGTCCAGAATGAGCAGTTCTTC. Protein: CASSLEDWTSVQNEQFF.

This clonotype came up many times. V gene TRBV20-1 combines with J gene TRBJ2-7; 11 positions match TRBD2. The junction had 12 bases not matched to a gene; V was cut back by 6 bases and J by 2 bases. Looked up from germline, CDR1 is DFQATT and CDR2 is SNEGSKA (reference sequence). The CDR3 has 16 residues. The DNA of the CDR3 is TGCAGTGCCGAGGGGACTAGCGGTTTTCAAACCTACGAGCAGTACTTC. Amino acid sequence: CSAEGTSGFQTYEQYF.

This chain joins TRBV6-5 and TRBJ2-1, with a possible D match to TRBD2 (5 bases). CDR3 length: 14 residues. Germline V gives CDR1 MNHEY, CDR2 SVGAGI. V lost 5 bases and J lost 10, with 18 bases in between. Here the CDR3 reads CASSLTPHSGEQFF. Here the CDR3 DNA reads TGTGCCAGCAGTCTCACCCCCCATTCGGGGGAGCAGTTCTTC.